One and the same sample provided the 22 T cell receptor beta chains below, sequenced in a study of neoadjuvant anti-PD-1 for oral cavity cancer. Here immunoSEQ multiplex PCR was the method, and the copy in TCRdb shows in-frame clones only, minus some. The table includes roughly 7,200 clones, roughly 58% detected once. The sequencing here drew on tumor tissue, taken before nivolumab (anti-PD-1) treatment. The receptors were gathered from a person between 35 and 79 years old with oral cavity squamous cell carcinoma.

The chain recombines TRBV6-1 with TRBJ1-1, with 9 bases fitting TRBD1. Unmatched junction bases numbered 4, after V lost 6 bases and J lost 5 bases. Germline V lookup: CDR1 MNHNS, CDR2 SASEGT. CDR3 size: 13 residues. CDR3 region: CASRQGAGTEAFF. DNA of the CDR3: TGTGCCAGCAGACAGGGGGCTGGTACTGAAGCTTTCTTT.

This clone was picked up a small number of times. The chain employs TRBV6-4 and TRBJ1-1, with D perhaps TRBD1 (5 bases). V was trimmed by 8 bases and J by 3 bases, leaving 13 bases between them. The CDR3 sequence is 13 residues long. CDR1 and CDR2 from the germline V gene are MRHNA and SNTAGT. For the CDR3, the DNA is TGTGCCAGCTCTGCCAGGGAGGACACTGAAGCTTTCTTT. Its protein product is CASSAREDTEAFF.

The chain has TRBV5-1 and TRBJ1-4, with TRBD1 as a possible D gene (6 bases). CDR3 length: 14 amino acids. The V end was cut by 4 bases, the J end by 6 bases, with 13 bases between. From germline, CDR1 is SGHRS and CDR2 YFSETQ. The CDR3 sequence: CASSPSPGDEKLFF. The CDR3 DNA reads TGCGCCAGCAGCCCCTCTCCAGGGGATGAAAAACTGTTTTTT.

The genes are TRBV7-6 and TRBJ2-5; D could derive from TRBD1 or TRBD2 (5 bases each). Germline CDR1 SGHVS, CDR2 FNYEAQ. The V end was cut by 3 bases, the J end by 5 bases, with 16 bases between. This CDR3 is built from 15 residues. The CDR3 sequence is CASSLGVEVWETQYF. As DNA, the CDR3 is TGTGCCAGCAGCTTGGGGGTAGAGGTGTGGGAGACCCAGTACTTC. The variable domain in full, with the rest retrieved from reference TRBV7-6 and TRBJ2-5, is GAGVSQSPRYKVTKRGQDVALRCDPISGHVSLYWYRQALGQGPEFLTYFNYEAQQDKSGLPNDRFSAERPEGSISTLTIQRTEQRDSAMYRCASSLGVEVWETQYFGPGTRLLVL.

Only a few counts were recorded for this clone. The chain's CDR3 is CASSSFREQFF. The CDR3 DNA follows: TGTGCCAGCAGCTCCTTCAGGGAGCAGTTCTTC. The V call is TRBV5-4, the J call TRBJ2-1; D call uncertain. V was shortened by 3 bases and J by 10 bases, with 8 bases between the two germline ends. The CDR3 runs to 11 residues. Per the germline V gene, CDR1 is SGHNT and CDR2 is YYREEE (reference sequence).

The rearrangement uses TRBV11-2 and TRBJ2-1; D is undetermined. This CDR3 has 13 residues. Deletions cut 5 bases from V and 2 bases from J, with 7 bases between. The germline V gene has CDR1 SGHAT and CDR2 FQNNGV. Here the CDR3 reads CASSLRPYNEQFF. The CDR3 DNA reads TGTGCCAGCAGCCTGCGTCCCTACAATGAGCAGTTCTTC.

The chain joins TRBV2 to TRBJ2-2, with 8 bases identical to TRBD1. Germline-derived CDR1 and CDR2 are SNHLY and FYNNEI. The CDR3 length is 14 residues. V was clipped by 6 bases and J by 7 bases; unmatched bases: 7. CDR3 protein: CASSLGQGYGELFF. The CDR3 DNA follows: TGTGCCAGCAGCCTCGGACAGGGTTACGGGGAGCTGTTTTTT.

Relative to its sample, this clone is large (0.1 to 1%). The chain recombines TRBV29-1 with TRBJ1-3; D is ambiguous. Trimming left V 8 bases short and J 4 bases short, with 9 bases between. The germline V gene encodes CDR1 SQVTM and CDR2 ANQGSEA. The CDR3 loop spans 11 amino acids. CDR3 in DNA: TGCAGCTACTTGGCGGGAAACACCATATATTTT. This gives the protein CSYLAGNTIYF.

This sequence joins TRBV9 and TRBJ2-1, with TRBD1 identical over 7 bases. The CDR3 totals 13 residues. The V gene end was trimmed by 4 bases and the J gene end by 6 bases; junction bases not matched to a gene: 4. Germline assignment: CDR1 SGDLS and CDR2 YYNGEE. CDR3 DNA: TGTGCCAGCAGCTCAAGGGGGCGCAATGAGCAGTTCTTC. Its translation: CASSSRGRNEQFF. The full variable domain, rest sourced from reference TRBV9 and TRBJ2-1, is DSGVTQTPKHLITATGQRVTLRCSPRSGDLSVYWYQQSLDQGLQFLIQYYNGEERAKGNILERFSAQQFPDLHSELNLSSLELGDSALYFCASSSRGRNEQFFGPGTRLTVL.

The chain links TRBV9 to TRBJ1-2, with 10 positions matching TRBD1. CDR1 and CDR2 from the germline V gene are SGDLS and YYNGEE. V shed 2 bases, J shed 8 bases, and the junction held 6 bases outside the gene matches. This CDR3 is 14 amino acids long. CDR3 bases: TGTGCCAGCAGCGTGGGACAGGGGACCAGAGGCTACACCTTC. It yields the protein CASSVGQGTRGYTF.

This rearrangement joins TRBV5-1 to TRBJ2-1, with TRBD2 matching over 7 bases. Trimming at V came to 1 base and at J to 4 bases, leaving 5 bases not matched to a gene. CDR1 and CDR2 (germline): SGHRS, YFSETQ. The CDR3 loop spans 15 amino acids. CDR3: CASSLRAGPYNEQFF. Here the CDR3 DNA reads TGCGCCAGCAGCTTGAGAGCGGGACCATACAATGAGCAGTTCTTC.

The rearrangement uses TRBV7-2 and TRBJ1-4, with D perhaps TRBD1 (5 bases). CDR3 length: 14 residues. Deletions cut 10 bases from V and 0 bases from J, with 12 bases between. Germline V gives CDR1 SGHTA, CDR2 FQGNSA. For the CDR3, the DNA is TGTGCCACAGGGCGGGGGGCAACTAATGAAAAACTGTTTTTT. It encodes CATGRGATNEKLFF. The whole variable domain, remainder taken from reference TRBV7-2 and TRBJ1-4, is GAGVSQSPSNKVTEKGKDVELRCDPISGHTALYWYRQSLGQGLEFLIYFQGNSAPDKSGLPSDRFSAERTGGSVSTLTIQRTQQEDSAVYLCATGRGATNEKLFFGSGTQLSVL.

The chain carries TRBV11-2 and TRBJ1-4; a possible D gene is TRBD1 (6 bases). Between the trimmed V and J ends, which lost 4 bases and 8 bases, there was a span of 20 bases. The CDR3 loop spans 16 amino acids. Germline V CDR1 and CDR2: SGHAT, FQNNGV. As DNA, the CDR3 is TGTGCCAGCAGCTCGGACGCGACAGGCGCTAGAGAAAAACTGTTTTTT. Translated: CASSSDATGAREKLFF.

The chain combines TRBV5-1 with TRBJ1-1; TRBD1 is a possible D gene (6 bases). Germline V gene data show CDR1 as SGHRS and CDR2 as YFSETQ. The V end was cut by 0 bases, the J end by 0 bases, with 9 bases between. The CDR3 covers 15 residues. CDR3 sequence: CASSLAGGLNTEAFF. CDR3 nucleotide sequence: TGCGCCAGCAGCTTGGCCGGGGGCCTGAACACTGAAGCTTTCTTT.

The chain joins TRBV19 to TRBJ2-3; a weak D match, TRBD2 (6 bases). Germline CDR1 and CDR2: LNHDA and SQIVND (reference sequence). The ends were cut back, 6 bases at V and 7 bases at J, with 11 bases in the middle. CDR3 size: 12 residues. DNA for the CDR3: TGTGCCAGTAGCATGGGGGGTAATACGCAGTATTTT. Protein: CASSMGGNTQYF.

The chain employs TRBV9 and TRBJ2-7, with TRBD1 identical over 8 bases. The germline gives CDR1 SGDLS, CDR2 YYNGEE. The CDR3 covers 17 residues. The V gene end was trimmed by 0 bases and the J gene end by 5 bases; junction bases not matched to a gene: 13. The DNA of the CDR3 is TGTGCCAGCAGCGTAGCCCTTGGACAGGGTAAATACAACGAGCAGTACTTC. The encoded protein is CASSVALGQGKYNEQYF.

The rearrangement uses TRBV5-8 and TRBJ2-7, with D possibly being TRBD1 (6 bases). Trimming took off 0 bases at V and 6 bases at J, with 13 bases between the two ends. CDR3 length: 14 amino acids. The germline V gene has CDR1 SGHTS and CDR2 YDEGEE. The CDR3, as DNA: TGTGCCAGCAGCTTGGGGGGGCGATTGGCCGAGCAGTACTTC. Protein: CASSLGGRLAEQYF.

The table lists this clone with a few counts. This rearrangement joins TRBV6-5 to TRBJ1-1; possible D gene TRBD1, 5 bases. From germline, CDR1 is MNHEY and CDR2 SVGAGI. The CDR3 covers 13 residues. V lost 7 bases and J 8 bases, leaving 17 bases between the germline ends. The CDR3 spells CASKLQGGSEAFF. The CDR3 bases are TGTGCCAGCAAGCTCCAGGGTGGTAGCGAAGCTTTCTTT.

This clone was counted a few times. The chain uses TRBV6-6 and TRBJ2-2; 7 bases fit TRBD2. The germline V gene encodes CDR1 MNHNY and CDR2 SVGAGI (reference sequence). The CDR3 sequence is 14 residues long. Trimming took 5 bases from V and 2 from J; bases not matched to a gene: 2. The CDR3 DNA reads TGTGCCAGCAGTGGCGGGGGAAACACCGGGGAGCTGTTTTTT. Amino acids: CASSGGGNTGELFF.

This clone was observed a single time. The chain joins TRBV6-1 to TRBJ2-4; no clear D gene. Germline CDR1 reads MNHNS; CDR2 reads SASEGT. Trimming left V 0 bases short and J 2 bases short, with 32 bases between. The CDR3 runs 23 residues. The CDR3 loop reads CASSEARLVGSPPPIKPKNIQYF. Here the CDR3 DNA reads TGTGCCAGCAGTGAAGCGCGTCTGGTGGGTTCGCCCCCACCGATAAAGCCCAAAAACATTCAGTACTTC.

This clone was counted a few times. The chain couples TRBV10-1 to TRBJ2-1; D may be TRBD2 (6 bases). CDR1 WNHNN and CDR2 SYGVQD come from the germline V gene (reference sequence). CDR3 length: 14 residues. The V and J ends lost 2 bases and 9 bases respectively, with 14 bases between them. The CDR3 sequence: CASSETGGKGEQFF. CDR3 DNA: TGCGCCAGCAGTGAGACGGGCGGGAAGGGTGAGCAGTTCTTC.

The rearrangement uses TRBV11-3 and TRBJ2-7, with a possible D match to TRBD1 (6 bases). V lost 3 bases and J 12 bases, leaving 18 bases between the germline ends. CDR3 size: 13 residues. Germline V gene sequence: CDR1 SGHNT, CDR2 YENEEA. CDR3 nucleotides: TGTGCCAGCAGCTTGGAATCCAGGGACAACCCGTACTTC. Encoded protein: CASSLESRDNPYF.